The 18 T cell receptor beta chains in this list originate from one sample, sequenced in a study of blood T cell repertoires in COVID-19. TCRdb's table, derived via immunoSEQ multiplex PCR, lists solely in-frame clones and lacks some. The sample carries 150,000 to 200,000 clones, roughly 77% recorded once. Input material: PBMCs or T cells enriched from blood (not recorded which). These receptors were collected from a woman between 50 and 59 years old with acute COVID-19.

This clone showed up just a few times. The rearrangement uses TRBV20-1 and TRBJ2-5, with TRBD2 matching 15 bases. CDR3 size: 19 residues. Trimming removed 3 bases from V and 3 bases from J; junction bases left unmatched: 14. Germline assignment: CDR1 DFQATT and CDR2 SNEGSKA (reference sequence). The CDR3 nucleotides read TGCAGTGCTAGTCGAGTTCCGGGACTAGCGGGGGGCAGGGAAGAGACCCAGTACTTC. Protein: CSASRVPGLAGGREETQYF.

The chain is built from TRBV9 and TRBJ1-5, with D possibly being TRBD1 (5 bases). There are 16 residues in the CDR3. V was pared by 4 bases and J by 1 base, with 15 bases between. In germline, CDR1 is SGDLS, CDR2 YYNGEE. The CDR3: CASSPGGSVSNQPQHF. In DNA, the CDR3 is TGTGCCAGCAGCCCCGGGGGGTCCGTAAGCAATCAGCCCCAGCATTTT.

The rearrangement uses TRBV30 and TRBJ1-5; 7 bases are a match to TRBD1. Germline V lookup: CDR1 GTSNPN, CDR2 SVGIG (reference sequence). This CDR3 is 15 amino acids long. The V gene end was trimmed by 4 bases and the J gene end by 4 bases; junction bases not matched to a gene: 10. For the CDR3, the DNA is TGTGCCTGGAACGAGAAGGGACAGCCAAATCAGCCCCAGCATTTT. Residues: CAWNEKGQPNQPQHF.

This chain links TRBV6-1 with TRBJ1-4; tentatively, D is TRBD1 (5 bases). The CDR3 is 15 residues long. Deletions cut 1 base from V and 5 bases from J, with 11 bases between. Germline loops: CDR1 MNHNS, CDR2 SASEGT. CDR3 amino acids: CASSEVGGENEKLFF. The CDR3 coding sequence is TGTGCCAGCAGTGAAGTCGGAGGGGAGAATGAAAAACTGTTTTTT.

V usage is TRBV5-4 and J usage is TRBJ1-1; D may be TRBD1 (6 bases). CDR1 and CDR2 (germline): SGHNT, YYREEE (reference sequence). The CDR3 spans 15 residues. V lost 1 base and J 2 bases, leaving 12 bases between the germline ends. The CDR3 DNA is TGTGCCAGCAGCTTGTCGCAGGGGCGAAACACTGAAGCTTTCTTT. Translating gives CASSLSQGRNTEAFF.

This clone occurred a few times. The chain is built from TRBV6-2 or TRBV6-3 and TRBJ1-4, with 7 bases lining up with TRBD1. From germline, CDR1 is MNHEY and CDR2 SVGEGT. The CDR3 totals 17 residues. V shed 5 bases and J 5 bases; nucleotides not matched to a gene: 14. DNA of the CDR3: TGTGCCAGCAGTAGCAATATGGGGGACAGACGCAATGAAAAACTGTTTTTT. Translation: CASSSNMGDRRNEKLFF.

J is TRBJ1-5 and V is TRBV30; 8 bases are shared with TRBD1. V gave up 5 bases and J gave up 2 bases; unmatched junction bases: 11. Per the germline V gene, CDR1 is GTSNPN and CDR2 is SVGIG (reference sequence). The CDR3 runs to 16 residues. CDR3: CAWGTGQYTGNQPQHF. CDR3 coding DNA: TGTGCCTGGGGGACAGGACAATATACGGGCAATCAGCCCCAGCATTTT.

The chain employs TRBV3-1 (or the pseudogene TRBV3-2) and TRBJ2-1; TRBD2 matches 10 bases. With 1 base clipped from V and 5 bases from J, the junction kept 2 bases outside the gene matches. Germline V gene lookup returns CDR1 LGHDT and CDR2 YNNKEL (reference sequence). The CDR3 contains 15 residues. The CDR3 DNA follows: TGTGCCAGCAGCCAAGGGACTAGCGGCCACAATGAGCAGTTCTTC. Translating it yields CASSQGTSGHNEQFF.

The rearrangement uses TRBV21-1 and TRBJ1-2; the table's TRBD1 call for D was not verified on the DNA. TRBV21-1 is labeled a pseudogene. The CDR3 loop spans 13 amino acids. The CDR3 bases are TGTGCCAGCAGCAAGACAGGGATGAGCGGCTACACCTTC. It is translated as CASSKTGMSGYTF.

In its sample, this clone was seen a few times. The chain carries TRBV19 and TRBJ1-2, with 9 positions matching TRBD1. Trimming removed 6 bases from V and 4 bases from J; junction bases left unmatched: 9. Germline CDR1 is LNHDA and CDR2 is SQIVND (reference sequence). There are 15 residues in the CDR3. The CDR3 spells CASRTTGGYGYGYTF. The CDR3 nucleotides read TGTGCCAGTAGGACAACAGGGGGCTATGGCTATGGCTACACCTTC.

The gene calls are TRBV7-8 and TRBJ2-1; TRBD2 might be the D (7 bases). The germline V and J ends were trimmed by 5 bases and 2 bases, with 16 bases remaining between them. CDR1 and CDR2 from the germline V gene are SGHVS and FQNEAQ. CDR3 length: 16 amino acids. CDR3 protein: CASSLGGGKTYNEQFF. Here the CDR3 DNA reads TGTGCCAGCAGCCTGGGAGGGGGAAAAACCTACAATGAGCAGTTCTTC.

This chain links TRBV5-1 with TRBJ1-2; possibly TRBD1 for D (6 bases). Trimming cost V 7 bases and J 4 bases, with 17 bases left between them. The length of the CDR3 is 14 residues. Germline V gene data show CDR1 as SGHRS and CDR2 as YFSETQ. CDR3 bases: TGCGCCAGCTCCTCCCCCCAGGGGAGCTATGGCTACACCTTC. Translating it yields CASSSPQGSYGYTF.

V gene TRBV28 combines with J gene TRBJ1-5, with 7 bases lining up with TRBD1. The CDR3 runs 15 residues. Germline V gene sequence: CDR1 MDHEN, CDR2 SYDVKM. The ends lost 8 bases at V and 0 bases at J; junction bases unmatched: 7. CDR3 protein: CASGTALYSNQPQHF. The CDR3 DNA reads TGTGCCAGCGGGACAGCTTTGTATAGCAATCAGCCCCAGCATTTT.

CDR3: CASSLTGTNYGYTF. CDR3 sequence (DNA): TGTGCCAGCAGCCTTACAGGGACTAACTATGGCTACACCTTC. The chain links TRBV5-6 to TRBJ1-2; a possible D gene is TRBD1 (6 bases). The V and J ends lost 4 bases and 0 bases respectively, with 10 bases between them. Germline CDR1 reads SGHDT; CDR2 reads YYEEEE. CDR3 length equals 14 residues.

The chain joins TRBV3-1 (or the pseudogene TRBV3-2) to TRBJ1-5; D is possibly TRBD1 (5 bases). From germline, CDR1 is LGHDT and CDR2 YNNKEL (reference sequence). The CDR3 has 14 residues. Trimming removed 0 bases from V and 2 bases from J, with 5 bases in between. CDR3 sequence: CASSQEGRNQPQHF. The CDR3, as DNA: TGTGCCAGCAGCCAAGAGGGGCGCAATCAGCCCCAGCATTTT.

This clone has only one observation. V usage is TRBV7-9 and J usage is TRBJ1-1; 9 nucleotides agree with TRBD1. Germline V gene sequence: CDR1 SEHNR, CDR2 FQNEAQ (reference sequence). The CDR3 runs to 15 residues. V shed 4 bases, J shed 7 bases, and the junction held 10 bases outside the gene matches. The chain's CDR3 is CASSSLGTGKYEAFF. In DNA, the CDR3 is TGTGCCAGCAGCTCTCTAGGGACAGGGAAGTATGAAGCTTTCTTT.

The chain is built from TRBV7-9 and TRBJ1-1, with D possibly being TRBD1 (6 bases). Trimming shortened V by 1 base and J by 7 bases, and 10 bases separated the two germline ends. Germline V CDR1 and CDR2: SEHNR, FQNEAQ (reference sequence). The CDR3 runs to 13 residues. The CDR3 sequence is CASSLGTVNEAFF. DNA of the CDR3: TGTGCCAGCAGCTTAGGGACAGTAAATGAAGCTTTCTTT.

The rearrangement joins TRBV27 to TRBJ2-1; TRBD2 matches at 7 bases. The CDR3 is 15 amino acids. The V gene end was trimmed by 7 bases and the J gene end by 4 bases; junction bases not matched to a gene: 10. The germline CDR1 and CDR2 sequences are MNHEY and SMNVEV (reference sequence). CDR3 DNA: TGTGCCAGCACCGTGACCCGCGGGGGATACAATGAGCAGTTCTTC. Its protein is CASTVTRGGYNEQFF.